Below are 30 T cell receptor beta chains sequenced from a single sample in a study of blood T cell repertoires in COVID-19. The protocol was immunoSEQ multiplex PCR, while the TCRdb copy is restricted to in-frame clones and leaves out a portion. The sample shows roughly 70,000 clones, about nine tenths of them seen only once. The sequenced sample was peripheral blood. These receptors were collected from a woman aged 80 or over with active or convalescent COVID-19.

This sequence joins TRBV30 and TRBJ2-3; a weak D match, TRBD1 (7 bases). Germline assignment: CDR1 GTSNPN and CDR2 SVGIG (reference sequence). V was pared by 8 bases and J by 2 bases, with 20 bases between. CDR3 length equals 15 residues. The CDR3 region has the DNA TGTGCCACAGGGCCGACAGGGAGGCCCACAGATACGCAGTATTTT. It is translated as CATGPTGRPTDTQYF.

Comments on this clone: The junction differs from germline at one of its ends, possibly a read error. The chain carries TRBV7-7 and TRBJ2-3; weak D call: TRBD1 (6 bases). The CDR3 extends over 16 amino acids. The germline V gene encodes CDR1 SSHAT and CDR2 FNYEAQ (reference sequence). CDR3 sequence (DNA): TGTGCTAGCAGCTTTGGGACATTTAAGGATCTGGGTACGCAGTATTTT. Amino acids: CASSFGTFKDLGTQYF.

The V and J genes are TRBV5-4 and TRBJ2-1, with 8 positions matching TRBD2. The CDR3 extends over 12 amino acids. The ends lost 3 bases at V and 16 bases at J; junction bases unmatched: 9. Per germline, CDR1 SGHNT and CDR2 YYREEE (reference sequence). CDR3 DNA sequence: TGTGCCAGCAGCTCTCCAGCGGGGGAGAATTTCTTC. The encoded protein is CASSSPAGENFF.

The chain joins TRBV18 to TRBJ1-2; D call uncertain. Deletions cut 2 bases from V and 8 bases from J, with 15 bases between. CDR3 length equals 14 residues. The germline V gene has CDR1 KGHSH and CDR2 LQKENI. This CDR3 is CASSPTTVAEGYTF. The CDR3 DNA sequence: TGTGCCAGCTCACCAACGACTGTCGCGGAGGGCTACACCTTC.

V is TRBV5-4 and J is TRBJ2-3; 8 bases align to TRBD2. The CDR3 covers 15 residues. CDR1 is SGHNT, CDR2 YYREEE, per germline (reference sequence). Trimming at V came to 4 bases and at J to 3 bases, leaving 7 bases not matched to a gene. This CDR3 is CASSLPAGGTDTQYF. In DNA form, the CDR3 reads TGTGCCAGCAGCCTCCCGGCGGGGGGAACAGATACGCAGTATTTT. Combining the CDR3 with reference TRBV5-4 and TRBJ2-3 gives the whole variable domain ETGVTQSPTHLIKTRGQQVTLRCSSQSGHNTVSWYQQALGQGPQFIFQYYREEENGRGNFPPRFSGLQFPNYSSELNVNALELDDSALYLCASSLPAGGTDTQYFGPGTRLTVL.

V is TRBV3-1 (or the pseudogene TRBV3-2) and J is TRBJ1-3, with a possible D match to TRBD1 (6 bases). CDR3 length: 15 residues. Germline CDR1 reads LGHDT; CDR2 reads YNNKEL (reference sequence). Trimming removed 4 bases from V and 6 bases from J, with 16 bases in between. Written as DNA, the CDR3 is TGTGCCAGCAGCCCCCACCGGACAGATTTAAACACCATATATTTT. Protein sequence: CASSPHRTDLNTIYF.

This chain joins TRBV3-1 (or the pseudogene TRBV3-2) and TRBJ2-5, with D maybe TRBD2 (6 bases). The CDR3 has 14 residues. Trimming took 4 bases from V and 5 from J, leaving 14 bases between them. The germline CDR1 and CDR2 sequences are LGHDT and YNNKEL (reference sequence). CDR3 in DNA: TGTGCCAGCAGCCCGTCCCGGGAGTTGGAGACCCAGTACTTC. It encodes CASSPSRELETQYF.

The CDR3 region is CASSETMVGANYGYTF. In nucleotides, the CDR3 is TGTGCCAGCAGTGAAACAATGGTAGGAGCTAACTATGGCTACACCTTC. V usage is TRBV6-1 and J usage is TRBJ1-2; unclear D gene. V was pared by 2 bases and J by 0 bases, with 13 bases between. Germline lookup yields CDR1 MNHNS and CDR2 SASEGT. The CDR3 is 16 amino acids.

Only one count was recorded for this clone. The gene calls are TRBV6-2 or TRBV6-3 and TRBJ2-4; 7 nucleotides agree with TRBD2. Germline lookup yields CDR1 MNHEY and CDR2 SVGEGT. V shed 6 bases and J 1 base; nucleotides not matched to a gene: 3. This CDR3 comprises 14 residues. The DNA of the CDR3 is TGTGCCAGCAGCCATAGCGGGGCCAAAAACATTCAGTACTTC. As protein: CASSHSGAKNIQYF.

The rearrangement links TRBV29-1 to TRBJ2-1; 12 bases agree with TRBD2. Germline V gives CDR1 SQVTM, CDR2 ANQGSEA. The ends lost 3 bases at V and 6 bases at J; junction bases unmatched: 3. The CDR3 runs to 14 residues. As DNA, the CDR3 is TGCAGCGTTGATACTAGCGGGGGGCTCAATGAGCAGTTCTTC. It translates to CSVDTSGGLNEQFF.

This clone appeared once. This chain links TRBV19 with TRBJ2-1; 13 bases map to TRBD2. Per the germline V gene, CDR1 is LNHDA and CDR2 is SQIVND (reference sequence). V dropped 9 bases and J dropped 6; count of bases not matched to a gene: 2. The CDR3 is 13 amino acids. CDR3 nucleotides: TGTGCCAGCCGGACTAGCGGGGGCAATGAGCAGTTCTTC. Residues: CASRTSGGNEQFF.

The chain combines TRBV7-2 with TRBJ1-2; D is uncertain. With 0 bases removed from V and 4 bases from J, the gap between germline ends came to 21 bases. Looked up from germline, CDR1 is SGHTA and CDR2 is FQGNSA. CDR3 length: 18 amino acids. CDR3: CASSLATNSARWVYGYTF. CDR3 coding DNA: TGTGCCAGCAGCTTAGCGACTAATAGCGCCAGGTGGGTCTATGGCTACACCTTC. Combining the CDR3 with reference TRBV7-2 and TRBJ1-2 gives the whole variable domain GAGVSQSPSNKVTEKGKDVELRCDPISGHTALYWYRQSLGQGLEFLIYFQGNSAPDKSGLPSDRFSAERTGGSVSTLTIQRTQQEDSAVYLCASSLATNSARWVYGYTFGSGTRLTVV.

This sequence joins TRBV5-4 and TRBJ2-3, with D perhaps TRBD1 (7 bases). The CDR3 totals 15 residues. Trimming cost V 2 bases and J 4 bases, with 14 bases left between them. CDR1 is SGHNT, CDR2 YYREEE, per germline (reference sequence). CDR3 DNA sequence: TGTGCCAGCAGCTTTGGAGGGGGCGGTGCAGATACGCAGTATTTT. This sequence encodes CASSFGGGGADTQYF.

The V and J genes are TRBV9 and TRBJ1-5, with D possibly being TRBD1 (5 bases). Germline lookup yields CDR1 SGDLS and CDR2 YYNGEE. CDR3 length: 17 amino acids. Trimming took 5 bases from V and 2 from J, leaving 20 bases between them. CDR3 region: CASRRESGRGGNQPQHF. In nucleotides, the CDR3 is TGTGCCAGCAGGCGCGAGAGCGGGCGGGGGGGCAATCAGCCCCAGCATTTT.

The rearrangement links TRBV6-4 to TRBJ2-1; TRBD2 matches 7 bases. With 6 bases clipped from V and 5 bases from J, the junction kept 10 bases outside the gene matches. Germline V gives CDR1 MRHNA, CDR2 SNTAGT. The CDR3 has 15 residues. The CDR3 DNA reads TGTGCCAGCAGAAGGTGGGCGGGGGATGACAATGAGCAGTTCTTC. Its protein is CASRRWAGDDNEQFF.

This rearrangement joins TRBV11-3 to TRBJ2-5, with 7 bases matching TRBD1. With V trimmed by 5 bases and J by 5 bases, 8 bases remained unmatched. Germline CDR1 SGHNT, CDR2 YENEEA. The CDR3 runs to 14 residues. The CDR3 coding sequence is TGTGCCAGCAGCCAGCGACAGGGTCATGAGACCCAGTACTTC. Translating gives CASSQRQGHETQYF. Together with reference TRBV11-3 and TRBJ2-5, the CDR3 gives the full variable domain: EAGVVQSPRYKIIEKKQPVAFWCNPISGHNTLYWYLQNLGQGPELLIRYENEEAVDDSQLPKDRFSAERLKGVDSTLKIQPAELGDSAVYLCASSQRQGHETQYFGPGTRLLVL.

The chain uses TRBV4-3 and TRBJ2-7; weak D call: TRBD1 (7 bases). Germline loops: CDR1 LGHNA, CDR2 YSLEER. The CDR3 has 15 residues. The ends were cut back, 4 bases at V and 4 bases at J, with 17 bases in the middle. The CDR3 DNA reads TGCGCCAGCAGCCCACGTGAGGAGGGGGCTTACGAGCAGTACTTC. The encoded protein is CASSPREEGAYEQYF.

This chain connects TRBV2 to TRBJ2-7; D is unclear. This CDR3 has 10 amino acids. Trimming pared 2 bases from V and 13 bases from J, leaving 9 bases between. Germline CDR1 and CDR2: SNHLY and FYNNEI. The CDR3 bases are TGTGCCAGCAGTGAATTGCGGTTCTACTTC. Translating gives CASSELRFYF.

This rearrangement joins TRBV15 to TRBJ1-2; tentative D call: TRBD1 (6 bases). The CDR3 is made up of 14 amino acids. Trimming cost V 5 bases and J 5 bases, with 15 bases left between them. CDR1 and CDR2 (germline): LNHNV, YYDKDF (reference sequence). CDR3 bases: TGTGCCACCAGCCCCGCGGGGGGCAGGTATGGCTACACCTTC. It specifies CATSPAGGRYGYTF.

This chain connects TRBV9 to TRBJ2-3, with D possibly TRBD2 on 5 matching bases. Germline V gene lookup returns CDR1 SGDLS and CDR2 YYNGEE. V lost 6 bases and J 1 base, leaving 15 bases between the germline ends. The CDR3 length is 15 residues. This chain's CDR3 is CASTWTDSGTDTQYF. DNA of the CDR3: TGTGCCAGCACCTGGACTGACTCTGGCACAGATACGCAGTATTTT.

The chain recombines TRBV7-9 with TRBJ1-5; D is undetermined. V was pared by 4 bases and J by 2 bases, with 9 bases between. The CDR3 has 14 residues. CDR1 and CDR2 (germline): SEHNR, FQNEAQ (reference sequence). The CDR3 here is CASSSPGGNQPQHF. CDR3 in DNA: TGTGCCAGCAGCTCCCCTGGAGGCAATCAGCCCCAGCATTTT.

The chain employs TRBV7-3 and TRBJ2-3, with D perhaps matching TRBD1 (5 bases). The CDR3 has 16 residues. Germline values: CDR1 SGHTA, CDR2 FQGTGA. Trimming left V 1 base short and J 0 bases short, with 11 bases between. The CDR3 DNA reads TGTGCCAGCAGCTTAATGTCTGACAGTAGCACAGATACGCAGTATTTT. This translates into CASSLMSDSSTDTQYF.

The gene calls are TRBV27 and TRBJ1-1; D call uncertain. V was trimmed by 6 bases and J by 1 base, leaving 3 bases between them. Germline V gives CDR1 MNHEY, CDR2 SMNVEV (reference sequence). The CDR3 has 11 amino acids. CDR3 DNA sequence: TGTGCCAGCAGACAGAACACTGAAGCTTTCTTT. It translates to CASRQNTEAFF.

J is TRBJ1-1 and V is TRBV28; D unresolved. Germline values: CDR1 MDHEN, CDR2 SYDVKM. Trimming pared 3 bases from V and 3 bases from J, leaving 5 bases between. This CDR3 region has 12 residues. CDR3 in amino acids: CASSLEYTEAFF. DNA for the CDR3: TGTGCCAGCAGTTTGGAGTACACTGAAGCTTTCTTT.

V usage is TRBV6-2 or TRBV6-3 and J usage is TRBJ2-7, with D maybe TRBD2 (5 bases). With 0 bases removed from V and 6 bases from J, the gap between germline ends came to 12 bases. Germline values: CDR1 MNHEY, CDR2 SVGEGT. CDR3 length: 14 residues. The CDR3 protein is CASSYSGLSREQYF. CDR3 sequence (DNA): TGTGCCAGCAGTTACTCCGGACTGTCCCGCGAGCAGTACTTC.

The gene calls are TRBV6-5 and TRBJ1-2; possibly TRBD1 for D (5 bases). Per the germline V gene, CDR1 is MNHEY and CDR2 is SVGAGI. The V end was cut by 5 bases, the J end by 5 bases, with 15 bases between. CDR3 length equals 14 residues. CDR3 in amino acids: CASSRATEAYGYTF. The CDR3 DNA reads as TGTGCCAGCAGTCGAGCGACAGAAGCGTATGGCTACACCTTC.

This clone was seen more than once but under ten times. The chain's CDR3 is CASTPPVVGELFF. DNA for the CDR3: TGTGCCAGCACCCCGCCAGTGGTTGGGGAGCTGTTTTTT. The chain combines TRBV28 with TRBJ2-2; D unclear. The germline V and J ends were trimmed by 7 bases and 8 bases, with 14 bases remaining between them. Germline CDR1 is MDHEN and CDR2 is SYDVKM. The CDR3 is 13 residues long.

This chain links TRBV5-1 with TRBJ1-4; D is unclear. The CDR3 covers 12 residues. CDR1 SGHRS and CDR2 YFSETQ come from the germline V gene. V shed 2 bases and J shed 3 bases, with 2 bases lying between them. The CDR3 region has the DNA TGCGCCAGCAGCTTCGCTAATGAAAAACTGTTTTTT. Its protein product is CASSFANEKLFF.

This chain links TRBV3-1 (or the pseudogene TRBV3-2) with TRBJ2-2, with 12 bases fitting TRBD2. The CDR3 contains 18 residues. The germline gives CDR1 LGHDT, CDR2 YNNKEL (reference sequence). Unmatched junction bases numbered 7, after V lost 1 base and J lost 4 bases. This CDR3 reads CASSQGPLAGGITGELFF. CDR3 nucleotide sequence: TGTGCCAGCAGCCAAGGGCCCCTAGCGGGGGGGATCACCGGGGAGCTGTTTTTT.

The chain has TRBV20-1 and TRBJ2-7; D possibly matches TRBD1 or TRBD2 (6 bases each). CDR1 is DFQATT and CDR2 is SNEGSKA in the germline V gene (reference sequence). The CDR3 runs to 13 residues. The germline V and J ends were trimmed by 5 bases and 0 bases, with 11 bases remaining between them. CDR3: CSARGGHSYEQYF. CDR3 bases: TGCAGTGCTCGTGGGGGGCACTCCTACGAGCAGTACTTC.